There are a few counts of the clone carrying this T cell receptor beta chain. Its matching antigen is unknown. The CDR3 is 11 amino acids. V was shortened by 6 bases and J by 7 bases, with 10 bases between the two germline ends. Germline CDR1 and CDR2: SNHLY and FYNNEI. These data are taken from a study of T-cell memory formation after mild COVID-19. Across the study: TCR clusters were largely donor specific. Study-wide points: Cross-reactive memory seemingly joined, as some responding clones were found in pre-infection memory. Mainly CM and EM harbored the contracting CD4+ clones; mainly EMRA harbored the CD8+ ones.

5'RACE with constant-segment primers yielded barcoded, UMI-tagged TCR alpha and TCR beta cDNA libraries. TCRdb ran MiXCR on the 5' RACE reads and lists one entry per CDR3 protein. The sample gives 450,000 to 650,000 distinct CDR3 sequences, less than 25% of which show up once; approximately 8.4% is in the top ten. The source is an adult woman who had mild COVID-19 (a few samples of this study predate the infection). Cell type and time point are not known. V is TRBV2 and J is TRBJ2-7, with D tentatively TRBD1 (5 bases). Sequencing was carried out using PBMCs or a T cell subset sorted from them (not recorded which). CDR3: CASSRAREQYF. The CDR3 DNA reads TGTGCCAGCAGCAGGGCGCGGGAGCAGTACTTC.